Below are 21 T cell receptor beta chains sequenced from a single sample in a study of CD8 T cells in ankylosing spondylitis. Findings of the study overall: Apparently characteristic of ankylosing spondylitis blood was a TCR beta motif (fewer than 10 highly homologous variants).

TCRdb reanalysed the 5' RACE reads using MiXCR and keeps one entry per CDR3 protein. The sample shows 750,000 to 850,000 distinct CDR3 sequences, 10% to 15% of them seen only once. Their target antigens are unknown. Specimen: blood, either unsorted or a sorted T cell fraction (not recorded which). Source of these receptors: a male donor with ankylosing spondylitis.

This clonotype was seen a few times. This chain joins TRBV6-5 and TRBJ1-3; unclear D gene. The V gene lost 7 bases and the J gene lost 0 bases, with 7 bases spanning the gap. CDR1 is MNHEY and CDR2 is SVGAGI in the germline V gene. CDR3 length: 13 residues. In nucleotides, the CDR3 is TGTGCCAGCACGTTTAGCTCTGGAAACACCATATATTTT. As protein: CASTFSSGNTIYF.

This clonotype showed up just a few times. The rearrangement links TRBV5-1 to TRBJ1-6, with 9 bases identical to TRBD1. The germline V gene has CDR1 SGHRS and CDR2 YFSETQ. V dropped 0 bases and J dropped 9; count of bases not matched to a gene: 4. The CDR3 runs 15 residues. CDR3 amino acids: CASSLDPGQGSPLHF. The CDR3 DNA sequence: TGCGCCAGCAGCTTGGATCCGGGACAGGGTTCACCCCTCCACTTT.

The rearrangement links TRBV28 to TRBJ2-2; D remains unclear. The V end was cut by 1 base, the J end by 11 bases, with 14 bases between. There are 14 residues in the CDR3. The germline V gene encodes CDR1 MDHEN and CDR2 SYDVKM. The CDR3: CASSLYESTRELFF. Here the CDR3 DNA reads TGTGCCAGCAGTTTATATGAGTCCACACGAGAGCTGTTTTTT.

V and J are TRBV20-1 and TRBJ2-1; TRBD2 matches at 7 bases. The CDR3 extends over 16 amino acids. CDR1 is DFQATT and CDR2 is SNEGSKA in the germline V gene (reference sequence). The CDR3 coding sequence is TGCAGCGCCATAAAGGGAGGGGTTCGCTCCTACAATGAGCAGTTCTTC. This sequence encodes CSAIKGGVRSYNEQFF.

The chain recombines TRBV10-3 with TRBJ2-5, with 7 positions matching TRBD1. The CDR3 runs to 18 residues. Germline V lookup: CDR1 ENHRY, CDR2 SYGVKD. The trim removed 0 bases at V and 5 bases at J, leaving 15 bases unmatched. The CDR3 spells CAISESRAKTGRWETQYF. In DNA form, the CDR3 reads TGTGCCATCAGTGAGTCCCGGGCGAAGACAGGGAGATGGGAGACCCAGTACTTC.

This clonotype has a count of ten or more. This rearrangement joins TRBV5-5 to TRBJ1-4; D is possibly TRBD1 (5 bases). This CDR3 region has 14 residues. Germline CDR1 reads SGHKS; CDR2 reads YYEKEE (reference sequence). V lost 2 bases, J lost 8 bases, and 13 bases lay in between. CDR3 loop: CASSFDPGREKLFF. In nucleotides, the CDR3 is TGTGCCAGCAGCTTTGATCCGGGACGAGAAAAACTGTTTTTT.

This clonotype was seen more than once but under ten times. The chain couples TRBV4-3 to TRBJ1-2; D remains unclear. V lost 0 bases, J lost 8 bases, and 13 bases lay in between. CDR3 length: 14 residues. Germline V lookup: CDR1 LGHNA, CDR2 YSLEER. CDR3 sequence (DNA): TGCGCCAGCAGCCAAGATCTTATACCCAGGGGCTACACCTTC. It encodes CASSQDLIPRGYTF.

J is TRBJ1-4 and V is TRBV10-3, with TRBD1 matching over 11 bases. CDR1 and CDR2 (germline): ENHRY, SYGVKD. The CDR3 has 19 amino acids. The ends lost 2 bases at V and 10 bases at J; junction bases unmatched: 18. As DNA, the CDR3 is TGTGCCATCAGTGAGGGATTAACGTCGGGACAGGGGGGTTTCGGAAAACTGTTTTTT. Amino acids: CAISEGLTSGQGGFGKLFF.

CDR3 residues: CASSFVPKTQYF. Written as DNA, the CDR3 is TGTGCCAGCAGCTTCGTCCCTAAGACCCAGTACTTC. J is TRBJ2-5 and V is TRBV11-2, with D unresolved. CDR3 length equals 12 residues. Germline assignment: CDR1 SGHAT and CDR2 FQNNGV. V gave up 3 bases and J gave up 6 bases, with 8 bases separating them.

A few counts support this clonotype. The chain uses TRBV18 and TRBJ2-7, with TRBD1 identical over 12 bases. V lost 6 bases to trimming and J lost 4 bases; unmatched junction nucleotides: 7. This CDR3 is 15 amino acids long. Germline V gene lookup returns CDR1 KGHSH and CDR2 LQKENI. CDR3 coding DNA: TGTGCCAGCTCTACCGGGACAGGGGGCGAGTACGAGCAGTACTTC. Its protein product is CASSTGTGGEYEQYF.

This clonotype was detected a few times. The chain has TRBV4-1 and TRBJ2-1, with D perhaps matching TRBD2 (5 bases). The germline gives CDR1 MGHRA, CDR2 YSYEKL. The V and J ends lost 2 bases and 4 bases respectively, with 9 bases between them. CDR3 size: 14 residues. The CDR3 here is CASSQLTRYNEQFF. DNA for the CDR3: TGCGCCAGCAGCCAATTAACTAGGTACAATGAGCAGTTCTTC.

In this sample, this clonotype turned up many times. The chain employs TRBV29-1 and TRBJ1-2; a possible D gene is TRBD1 (5 bases). The V and J ends lost 4 bases and 6 bases respectively, with 12 bases between them. There are 12 residues in the CDR3. Germline V gene data show CDR1 as SQVTM and CDR2 as ANQGSEA. Here the CDR3 DNA reads TGCAGCGTTGGGCAGGGATATGATGGCTACACCTTC. Residues: CSVGQGYDGYTF.

Only a few counts were recorded for this clonotype. The rearrangement links TRBV6-5 to TRBJ2-5; tentatively, D is TRBD2 (5 bases). Trimming shortened V by 4 bases and J by 5 bases, and 14 bases separated the two germline ends. The germline V gene has CDR1 MNHEY and CDR2 SVGAGI. The CDR3 sequence is 14 residues long. The CDR3 DNA follows: TGTGCCAGCAGTTTAGAGTTTTGGGAGGAGACCCAGTACTTC. This encodes CASSLEFWEETQYF.

This chain uses TRBV20-1 with TRBJ2-1, with D maybe TRBD2 (5 bases). CDR3 length: 14 residues. Trimming left V 3 bases short and J 7 bases short, with 16 bases between. Germline assignment: CDR1 DFQATT and CDR2 SNEGSKA (reference sequence). CDR3 amino acids: CSASEGRSTNEQFF. The CDR3 region has the DNA TGCAGTGCTAGTGAAGGGAGATCCACGAATGAGCAGTTCTTC.

This clonotype was observed at least ten times. The chain links TRBV5-6 to TRBJ2-2, with unresolved D. Trimming took off 4 bases at V and 11 bases at J, with 21 bases between the two ends. This CDR3 region has 15 residues. Germline V lookup: CDR1 SGHDT, CDR2 YYEEEE. The CDR3 DNA follows: TGTGCCAGCAGCGCTCGACGCTCCCTTCCTATCGAGCTGTTTTTT. Encoded protein: CASSARRSLPIELFF.

This clonotype was seen more than once but under ten times. This chain joins TRBV6-5 and TRBJ1-5, with TRBD1 as a possible D gene (6 bases). In germline, CDR1 is MNHEY, CDR2 SVGAGI. The CDR3 is made up of 14 amino acids. Trimming cost V 4 bases and J 5 bases, with 12 bases left between them. The CDR3 nucleotides read TGTGCCAGCAGTTGGAGGGGGTTGTATCAGCCCCAGCATTTT. It yields the protein CASSWRGLYQPQHF.

V usage is TRBV20-1 and J usage is TRBJ2-1; D perhaps matches TRBD1 (6 bases). Germline V lookup: CDR1 DFQATT, CDR2 SNEGSKA (reference sequence). This CDR3 contains 14 residues. The CDR3 sequence: CSTPQWGQFVEQFF. CDR3 nucleotides: TGCAGCACACCGCAGTGGGGGCAATTTGTTGAGCAGTTCTTC.

This clonotype was recorded a few times. This sequence joins TRBV7-9 and TRBJ2-3; D uncertain. Trimming took off 1 base at V and 7 bases at J, with 9 bases between the two ends. The CDR3 is 13 amino acids. Germline lookup yields CDR1 SEHNR and CDR2 FQNEAQ (reference sequence). CDR3 bases: TGTGCCAGCAGCTTAGATTCTGGTTATACGCAGTATTTT. Translation: CASSLDSGYTQYF.

The chain is built from TRBV6-2 or TRBV6-3 and TRBJ2-7; no clear D. CDR3 length equals 14 residues. V gave up 2 bases and J gave up 0 bases, with 8 bases separating them. Germline V gene data show CDR1 as MNHEY and CDR2 as SVGEGT. CDR3: CASSYKRPSYEQYF. As DNA, the CDR3 is TGTGCCAGCAGTTACAAGCGTCCCTCCTACGAGCAGTACTTC.

This clonotype was counted a few times. The gene calls are TRBV29-1 and TRBJ2-3, with TRBD2 matching over 9 bases. The CDR3 is 12 amino acids. V shed 2 bases and J 6 bases; nucleotides not matched to a gene: 0. Germline V gene lookup returns CDR1 SQVTM and CDR2 ANQGSEA. CDR3 sequence (DNA): TGCAGCGTTGAACTAGCGGGGGATACGCAGTATTTT. Its translation is CSVELAGDTQYF.

This rearrangement joins TRBV20-1 to TRBJ2-4; no definite D call. Germline CDR1 is DFQATT and CDR2 is SNEGSKA (reference sequence). The CDR3 runs 11 residues. V was clipped by 8 bases and J by 5 bases, with 10 bases between them. The CDR3 is CSWGSQNIQYF. The CDR3 DNA reads TGCAGTTGGGGTTCGCAAAACATTCAGTACTTC.